One sample yielded the 5 T cell receptor beta chains listed below, sequenced in a study of technical replicates of blood from several donors. Data came from immunoSEQ multiplex PCR; TCRdb stores just in-frame clones and leaves some out. The sample consists of about 81,000 clones, 80% to 95% of them appearing once. Sequenced: T cells isolated from PBMCs. Receptors originate from a human donor in good health.

CDR3: CASRKRQGLVLTYEQYF. The CDR3 DNA follows: TGTGCCAGCAGGAAAAGACAGGGACTAGTCCTCACCTACGAGCAGTACTTC. This chain links TRBV11-2 with TRBJ2-7, with D maybe TRBD2 (8 bases). The CDR3 totals 17 residues. Germline lookup yields CDR1 SGHAT and CDR2 FQNNGV. V lost 6 bases and J lost 2, with 23 bases in between.

The genes are TRBV27 and TRBJ2-7; 10 positions match TRBD2. The CDR3 length is 13 residues. Germline lookup yields CDR1 MNHEY and CDR2 SMNVEV (reference sequence). Germline trimming cut 6 bases from V and 8 bases from J; bases unmatched to any gene: 7. Here the CDR3 reads CASRLAGSEKQYF. CDR3 DNA: TGTGCCAGCAGACTAGCGGGATCCGAGAAGCAGTACTTC.

The J gene is TRBJ1-1, the V gene TRBV5-1, with a tentative D call TRBD1 (5 bases). Germline values: CDR1 SGHRS, CDR2 YFSETQ. Trimming shortened V by 0 bases and J by 2 bases, and 8 bases separated the two germline ends. This CDR3 is 14 amino acids long. The CDR3 nucleotides are TGCGCCAGCAGCTTGGACTGGACAAACACTGAAGCTTTCTTT. The encoded protein is CASSLDWTNTEAFF.

The chain joins TRBV7-2 to TRBJ1-5; D is ambiguous. The V and J ends lost 2 bases and 5 bases respectively, with 7 bases between them. The length of the CDR3 is 13 residues. The germline V gene has CDR1 SGHTA and CDR2 FQGNSA. The CDR3 loop is CASSLNSYQPQHF. DNA for the CDR3: TGTGCCAGCAGCTTAAACAGCTATCAGCCCCAGCATTTT. The full variable domain, in which reference TRBV7-2 and TRBJ1-5 provide the parts outside the CDR3, is GAGVSQSPSNKVTEKGKDVELRCDPISGHTALYWYRQSLGQGLEFLIYFQGNSAPDKSGLPSDRFSAERTGGSVSTLTIQRTQQEDSAVYLCASSLNSYQPQHFGDGTRLSIL.

V and J are TRBV7-7 and TRBJ2-1; weak D call: TRBD1 (6 bases). Germline V lookup: CDR1 SSHAT, CDR2 FNYEAQ (reference sequence). V was pared by 1 base and J by 2 bases, with 9 bases between. The CDR3 has 15 amino acids. Here the CDR3 DNA reads TGTGCCAGCAGCTTAGACAGGGAAGCCTACAATGAGCAGTTCTTC. It encodes CASSLDREAYNEQFF.